Following are 24 T cell receptor beta chains from one sample sequenced in a study of OX40 agonist ivuxolimab in advanced cancers. The table came from immunoSEQ multiplex PCR; TCRdb's copy has only in-frame clones and leaves some out. Among roughly 10,000 clones listed, approximately 87% were seen once. Sequences were derived from CD4+ or CD8+ T cells sorted from blood, sampled in a trial of the OX40 agonist ivuxolimab. The receptors shown here come from an adult with an advanced solid tumor such as melanoma, head and neck, liver or kidney cancer.

This clone counts as medium-sized. The rearrangement uses TRBV19 and TRBJ2-2; TRBD1 is a possible D gene (5 bases). The V gene lost 5 bases and the J gene lost 4 bases, with 11 bases spanning the gap. The CDR3 is 14 residues long. The V gene's germline CDR1 is LNHDA and CDR2 SQIVND (reference sequence). The CDR3 bases are TGTGCCAGTAGTGTAGGGGCTGGCACCGGGGAGCTGTTTTTT. Protein: CASSVGAGTGELFF.

Only one count was recorded for this clone. This chain connects TRBV27 to TRBJ1-2; TRBD1 matches 9 bases. Germline CDR1 is MNHEY and CDR2 is SMNVEV (reference sequence). The junction had 10 bases not matched to a gene; V was cut back by 4 bases and J by 7 bases. The CDR3 has 15 amino acids. This CDR3 is CASSSTGTGSLGYTF. CDR3 DNA sequence: TGTGCCAGCAGTTCGACCGGGACAGGGTCTCTTGGCTACACCTTC.

The V call is TRBV7-9, the J call TRBJ1-1; TRBD1 might be the D (5 bases). V was pared by 0 bases and J by 3 bases, with 23 bases between. The CDR3 covers 19 residues. Germline V gene lookup returns CDR1 SEHNR and CDR2 FQNEAQ (reference sequence). The CDR3 DNA sequence: TGTGCCAGCAGCTTAGCGCTTCGGGGCCGCTCGCTCTCGGACACTGAAGCTTTCTTT. Amino acids: CASSLALRGRSLSDTEAFF. The full variable domain, completed using reference TRBV7-9 and TRBJ1-1, is DTGVSQNPRHKITKRGQNVTFRCDPISEHNRLYWYRQTLGQGPEFLTYFQNEAQLEKSRLLSDRFSAERPKGSFSTLEIQRTEQGDSAMYLCASSLALRGRSLSDTEAFFGQGTRLTVV.

This chain joins TRBV19 and TRBJ2-7; 9 bases fit TRBD1. Germline trimming cut 5 bases from V and 3 bases from J; bases unmatched to any gene: 5. The CDR3 extends over 14 amino acids. The V gene's germline CDR1 is LNHDA and CDR2 SQIVND (reference sequence). The chain's CDR3 is CASSGTGSLYEQYF. The CDR3 nucleotides read TGTGCCAGTAGTGGGACAGGGTCTCTCTACGAGCAGTACTTC.

The chain is built from TRBV4-1 and TRBJ1-1, with D hard to call. Germline lookup yields CDR1 MGHRA and CDR2 YSYEKL. V was pared by 1 base and J by 1 base, with 10 bases between. The CDR3 runs to 15 residues. CDR3 DNA sequence: TGCGCCAGCAGCCAAGTGCCAGGCCAGAACACTGAAGCTTTCTTT. Translation: CASSQVPGQNTEAFF.

This clone was seen just once. The chain carries TRBV7-8 and TRBJ1-1, with D possibly matching TRBD1 (6 bases). V was clipped by 5 bases and J by 5 bases, with 18 bases between them. The CDR3 length is 15 residues. Germline V CDR1 and CDR2: SGHVS, FQNEAQ. CDR3: CASSLPGGWGTEAFF. Written as DNA, the CDR3 is TGTGCCAGCAGCCTACCGGGGGGCTGGGGGACTGAAGCTTTCTTT.

The chain carries TRBV10-2 and TRBJ2-5; perhaps D is TRBD1 or TRBD2 (5 bases each). Trimming shortened V by 7 bases and J by 2 bases, and 26 bases separated the two germline ends. CDR1 and CDR2 (germline): WSHSY, SAAADI. The CDR3 contains 18 residues. The CDR3 DNA reads as TGCGCCAGCACGACCGCGCAGGGAATACGGGGTACGCAAGAGACCCAGTACTTC. Its protein is CASTTAQGIRGTQETQYF.

The chain links TRBV13 to TRBJ1-3; 10 nucleotides agree with TRBD1. The J segment lost 4 bases and the V segment lost 5 bases, leaving 5 bases of the junction unmatched. CDR3 length: 15 amino acids. The germline CDR1 and CDR2 sequences are PRHDT and FYEKMQ (reference sequence). CDR3 DNA sequence: TGTGCCAGCAGCCCGGGACAGGGGACCGGAAACACCATATATTTT. Protein: CASSPGQGTGNTIYF.

V and J are TRBV27 and TRBJ1-1; D unclear. Looked up from germline, CDR1 is MNHEY and CDR2 is SMNVEV (reference sequence). CDR3 length: 14 residues. Trimming removed 1 base from V and 4 bases from J, with 10 bases in between. The CDR3 nucleotides read TGTGCCAGCAGTTTATTTTTGACGGGCACTGAAGCTTTCTTT. This gives the protein CASSLFLTGTEAFF.

V usage is TRBV5-7 and J usage is TRBJ2-7; TRBD2 matches at 8 bases. TRBV5-7 carries the ORF label, with uncertain function. The trim removed 4 bases at V and 3 bases at J, leaving 9 bases unmatched. This CDR3 comprises 15 residues. The CDR3 here is CASSGPGGKIYEQYF. DNA of the CDR3: TGTGCCAGCAGCGGGCCGGGGGGGAAAATCTACGAGCAGTACTTC.

This chain connects TRBV7-9 to TRBJ1-1, with a possible D match to TRBD1 (6 bases). Germline CDR1 reads SEHNR; CDR2 reads FQNEAQ (reference sequence). The CDR3 contains 15 residues. V lost 0 bases and J 3 bases, leaving 11 bases between the germline ends. In DNA, the CDR3 is TGTGCCAGCAGCTTAGCGGCAGGGGAGGACACTGAAGCTTTCTTT. It translates to CASSLAAGEDTEAFF. Variable domain in full (rest from reference TRBV7-9 and TRBJ1-1): DTGVSQNPRHKITKRGQNVTFRCDPISEHNRLYWYRQTLGQGPEFLTYFQNEAQLEKSRLLSDRFSAERPKGSFSTLEIQRTEQGDSAMYLCASSLAAGEDTEAFFGQGTRLTVV.

The rearrangement joins TRBV5-4 to TRBJ2-3; 8 nucleotides line up with TRBD1. The junction had 5 bases not matched to a gene; V was cut back by 1 base and J by 4 bases. CDR1 is SGHNT and CDR2 is YYREEE in the germline V gene (reference sequence). This CDR3 spans 15 amino acids. The CDR3: CASSLSGGTPDTQYF. CDR3 DNA: TGTGCCAGCAGCTTGTCAGGGGGCACCCCAGATACGCAGTATTTT.

V and J are TRBV5-6 and TRBJ2-5, with D perhaps TRBD1 (5 bases). The CDR3 contains 14 residues. Trimming removed 1 base from V and 5 bases from J, with 12 bases in between. Germline lookup yields CDR1 SGHDT and CDR2 YYEEEE. CDR3 DNA sequence: TGTGCCAGCAGCTTGATGGCAGGGCGGGAGACCCAGTACTTC. This codes for CASSLMAGRETQYF.

V and J are TRBV7-8 and TRBJ1-5; no firm D call. This CDR3 has 15 amino acids. V gave up 1 base and J gave up 3 bases, with 10 bases separating them. Germline CDR1 is SGHVS and CDR2 is FQNEAQ. The CDR3 loop is CASSLDRRFNQPQHF. The DNA of the CDR3 is TGTGCCAGCAGCTTAGACAGAAGATTCAATCAGCCCCAGCATTTT.

This chain links TRBV19 with TRBJ2-7, with TRBD2 identical over 8 bases. CDR1 is LNHDA, CDR2 SQIVND, per germline (reference sequence). The CDR3 length is 14 residues. Trimming at V came to 3 bases and at J to 3 bases, leaving 4 bases not matched to a gene. The CDR3 sequence is CASSIVAGGYEQYF. CDR3 sequence (DNA): TGTGCCAGTAGTATTGTGGCGGGGGGCTACGAGCAGTACTTC.

In its sample, this clone was seen once. The chain is built from TRBV14 and TRBJ2-1; D not resolved. The germline V and J ends were trimmed by 0 bases and 4 bases, with 7 bases remaining between them. Germline V gene lookup returns CDR1 SGHDN and CDR2 FVKESK. There are 14 residues in the CDR3. In DNA, the CDR3 is TGTGCCAGCAGCCAAGATCCCTTATACAATGAGCAGTTCTTC. This sequence encodes CASSQDPLYNEQFF. The variable domain in full, with the rest retrieved from reference TRBV14 and TRBJ2-1, is EAGVTQFPSHSVIEKGQTVTLRCDPISGHDNLYWYRRVMGKEIKFLLHFVKESKQDESGMPNNRFLAERTGGTYSTLKVQPAELEDSGVYFCASSQDPLYNEQFFGPGTRLTVL.

The chain employs TRBV14 and TRBJ2-5; 8 nucleotides line up with TRBD1. This CDR3 has 15 amino acids. CDR1 is SGHDN, CDR2 FVKESK, per germline. The junction had 5 bases not matched to a gene; V was cut back by 1 base and J by 4 bases. The CDR3, as DNA: TGTGCCAGCAGCCAAGGACAGGGGCGGACAGAGACCCAGTACTTC. This gives the protein CASSQGQGRTETQYF.

The gene calls are TRBV5-4 and TRBJ2-3; a weak D match, TRBD2 (6 bases). Germline V CDR1 and CDR2: SGHNT, YYREEE (reference sequence). Trimming cost V 7 bases and J 2 bases, with 14 bases left between them. The CDR3 spans 14 residues. CDR3 nucleotides: TGTGCCAGCCGGATTAGCGGCACCACAGATACGCAGTATTTT. This encodes CASRISGTTDTQYF.

J is TRBJ2-2 and V is TRBV7-9, with TRBD2 identical over 7 bases. The CDR3 consists of 14 residues. V lost 7 bases to trimming and J lost 4 bases; unmatched junction nucleotides: 6. Looked up from germline, CDR1 is SEHNR and CDR2 is FQNEAQ (reference sequence). CDR3 coding DNA: TGTGCCAGCACCCTGGGGAGGGGCACCGGGGAGCTGTTTTTT. It yields the protein CASTLGRGTGELFF.

This chain joins TRBV28 and TRBJ1-1; a possible D gene is TRBD1 (5 bases). V was pared by 11 bases and J by 0 bases, with 13 bases between. Germline CDR1 reads MDHEN; CDR2 reads SYDVKM. This CDR3 has 13 residues. The CDR3 region is CAGVDRMNTEAFF. The CDR3 DNA reads as TGTGCCGGGGTTGACAGAATGAACACTGAAGCTTTCTTT.

The chain recombines TRBV7-9 with TRBJ2-2; 11 positions agree with TRBD2. The CDR3 has 16 amino acids. Germline values: CDR1 SEHNR, CDR2 FQNEAQ (reference sequence). Trimming took 5 bases from V and 6 from J; bases not matched to a gene: 8. This chain's CDR3 is CASSPTSGASAGELFF. CDR3 DNA sequence: TGTGCCAGCAGCCCGACTAGCGGGGCGTCGGCCGGGGAGCTGTTTTTT.

This clone came up once. This chain connects TRBV11-2 to TRBJ2-7; tentative D call: TRBD1 (6 bases). The CDR3 has 15 residues. V dropped 2 bases and J dropped 3 bases, with 14 bases sitting between them. Germline values: CDR1 SGHAT, CDR2 FQNNGV. The CDR3 coding sequence is TGTGCCAGCAGCTTATGGTCGCGGACAGACTACGAGCAGTACTTC. Translating gives CASSLWSRTDYEQYF.

The chain joins TRBV27 to TRBJ2-5, with 15 positions matching TRBD2. The CDR3 runs to 18 residues. The ends lost 4 bases at V and 7 bases at J; junction bases unmatched: 13. Germline-derived CDR1 and CDR2 are MNHEY and SMNVEV (reference sequence). The CDR3 nucleotides read TGTGCCAGCAGTTCGGGACTAGCGGGGGGACGCAATGATAGGACCCAGTACTTC. As protein: CASSSGLAGGRNDRTQYF.

The chain is built from TRBV7-9 and TRBJ1-6; TRBD1 is a possible D gene (5 bases). CDR3 length: 18 amino acids. From germline, CDR1 is SEHNR and CDR2 FQNEAQ (reference sequence). Trimming left V 4 bases short and J 10 bases short, with 26 bases between. CDR3 DNA: TGTGCCAGCAGCTCCCTCTCCGGGACCGGGCCGATTGGGTCACCCCTCCACTTT. Protein product: CASSSLSGTGPIGSPLHF.